The present TCR beta chain was sequenced within a study of blood T cell repertoires in COVID-19. Methods used by the authors: The authors estimated nucleated cell counts from reference gene primer amplification. Data came from immunoSEQ multiplex PCR; TCRdb stores just in-frame clones and leaves some out. Clonal size and the V and J genes are those of that table, whereas D and trimming came from the DNA. The sample holds a few hundred thousand clones, roughly 90% seen once. Ages ranged from about 18 to 100 years, with residence in 24 US areas. Trimming took 5 bases from V and 5 from J, leaving 21 bases between them. This CDR3 comprises 16 residues. The germline gives CDR1 SGHTA, CDR2 FQGNSA.

The sample was PBMCs or T cells enriched from blood (not recorded which). This sequence joins TRBV7-2 and TRBJ1-1; the D gene is possibly TRBD1 (6 bases). The sequence was obtained from a woman between 25 and 40 years old who had recovered from COVID-19. The CDR3, as DNA: TGTGCCAGCAGCCCGCGATCAAGGGGGTGGGGTACTGAAGCTTTCTTT. This codes for CASSPRSRGWGTEAFF.